This T cell receptor (beta chain) comes out of a study of T cells in Graves' hyperthyroidism and ophthalmopathy. TCR beta CDR3 regions were amplified from RNA transcripts. The HTBI set primed first-round TCR CDR3 RT-PCR. TCRdb re-called the multiplex PCR reads with MiXCR, one entry per CDR3 protein. In the table there are 500,000 to 600,000 distinct CDR3 sequences, approximately 16% of which are singletons. Using roughly 9.4 ml of fresh peripheral blood, PBMCs were prepared. This clonotype has a count of ten or more. V was shortened by 6 bases and J by 0 bases, with 11 bases between the two germline ends. The CDR3 covers 14 residues. Germline CDR1 MNHNS, CDR2 SASEGT.

This rearrangement joins TRBV6-1 to TRBJ2-5, with D uncertain. This TCR was recovered from a woman aged 18-35 years with Graves' hyperthyroidism. The sample comprised blood. The DNA of the CDR3 is TGTGCCAGCAGCAGAAGGGTGTACCAAGAGACCCAGTACTTC. Protein product: CASSRRVYQETQYF.